The TCR beta chain under discussion was sequenced for a study of OX40 agonist ivuxolimab in advanced cancers. The study, taken as a whole, reports: Partial responders at 0.1-3.0 mg/kg had among the lowest clonal expansion.

Generated by immunoSEQ multiplex PCR, the TCRdb table keeps only in-frame clones and is missing some. The sample shows approximately 41,000 clones, approximately 88% of them seen only once. Comment on this clone: Its antigen is currently unknown. The sample contains more than one DNA sequence encoding this CDR3.

CDR3 length: 16 residues. This receptor was taken from an adult with an advanced solid tumor such as melanoma, head and neck, liver or kidney cancer. V and J are TRBV21-1 and TRBJ1-2; the D call TRBD1 from the table was never checked on the DNA. TRBV21-1 corresponds to a pseudogene. The source was CD4+ or CD8+ T cells sorted from blood, collected in a trial of the OX40 agonist ivuxolimab. CDR3 in DNA: TGTGCCAGCAGCCAACCCGGACAGGGAGCGGGCTATGGTTACACCTTC. Residues: CASSQPGQGAGYGYTF.